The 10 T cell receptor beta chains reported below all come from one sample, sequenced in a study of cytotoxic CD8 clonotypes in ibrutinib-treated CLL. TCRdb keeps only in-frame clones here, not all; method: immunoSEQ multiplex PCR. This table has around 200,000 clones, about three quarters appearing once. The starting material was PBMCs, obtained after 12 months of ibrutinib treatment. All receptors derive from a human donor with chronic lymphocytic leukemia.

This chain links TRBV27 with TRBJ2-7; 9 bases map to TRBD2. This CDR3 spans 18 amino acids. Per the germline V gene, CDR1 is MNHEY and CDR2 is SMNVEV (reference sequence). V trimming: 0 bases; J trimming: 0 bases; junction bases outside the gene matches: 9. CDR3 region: CASSLSSLAGLSSYEQYF. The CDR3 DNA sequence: TGTGCCAGCAGTTTATCTTCACTAGCGGGCCTTAGCTCCTACGAGCAGTACTTC.

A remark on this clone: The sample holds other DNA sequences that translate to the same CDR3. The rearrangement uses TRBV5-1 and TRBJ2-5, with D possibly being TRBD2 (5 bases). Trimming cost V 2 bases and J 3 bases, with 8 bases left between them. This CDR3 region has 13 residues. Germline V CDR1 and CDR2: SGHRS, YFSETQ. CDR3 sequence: CASSLGLEETQYF. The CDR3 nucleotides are TGCGCCAGCAGCTTAGGACTGGAAGAGACCCAGTACTTC.

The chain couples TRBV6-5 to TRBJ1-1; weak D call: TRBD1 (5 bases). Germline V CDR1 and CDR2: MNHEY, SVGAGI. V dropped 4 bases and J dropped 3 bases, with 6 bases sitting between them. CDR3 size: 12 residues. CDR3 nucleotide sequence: TGTGCCAGCAGTTCGGGGCACACTGAAGCTTTCTTT. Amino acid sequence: CASSSGHTEAFF.

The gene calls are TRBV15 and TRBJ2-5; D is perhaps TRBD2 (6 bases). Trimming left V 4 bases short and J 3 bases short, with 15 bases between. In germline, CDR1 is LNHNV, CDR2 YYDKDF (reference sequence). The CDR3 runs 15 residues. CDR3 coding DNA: TGTGCCACCAGCAAGGTGCGGGATAGTGAAGAGACCCAGTACTTC. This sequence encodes CATSKVRDSEETQYF.

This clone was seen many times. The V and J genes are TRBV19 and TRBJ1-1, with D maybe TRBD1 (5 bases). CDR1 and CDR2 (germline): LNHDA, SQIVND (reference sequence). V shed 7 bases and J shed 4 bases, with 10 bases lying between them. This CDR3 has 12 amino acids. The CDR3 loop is CASTGFTTEAFF. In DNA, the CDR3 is TGTGCCAGTACAGGGTTTACCACTGAAGCTTTCTTT.

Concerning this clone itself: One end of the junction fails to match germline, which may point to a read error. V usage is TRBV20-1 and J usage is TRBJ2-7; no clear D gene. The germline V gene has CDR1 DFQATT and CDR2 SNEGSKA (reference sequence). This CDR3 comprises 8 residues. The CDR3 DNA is TGCAGTGCTAGAGATGGGTTCTTC. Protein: CSARDGFF.

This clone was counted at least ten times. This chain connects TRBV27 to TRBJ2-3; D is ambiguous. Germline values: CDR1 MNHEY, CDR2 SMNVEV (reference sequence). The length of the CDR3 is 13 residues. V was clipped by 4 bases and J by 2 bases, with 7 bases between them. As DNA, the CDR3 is TGTGCCAGCAGTTGGACCTACACAGATACGCAGTATTTT. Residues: CASSWTYTDTQYF.

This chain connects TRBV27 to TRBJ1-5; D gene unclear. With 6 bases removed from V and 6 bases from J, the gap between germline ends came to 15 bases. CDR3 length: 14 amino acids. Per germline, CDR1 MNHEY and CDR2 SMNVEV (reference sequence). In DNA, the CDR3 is TGTGCCAGCAGGGCACGGCCCCCCGGTCAGCCCCAGCATTTT. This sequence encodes CASRARPPGQPQHF.

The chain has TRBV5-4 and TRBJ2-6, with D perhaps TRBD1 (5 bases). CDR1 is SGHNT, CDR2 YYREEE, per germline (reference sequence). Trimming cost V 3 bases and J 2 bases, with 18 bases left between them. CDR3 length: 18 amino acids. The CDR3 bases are TGTGCCAGCAGCTGGCAGGGTCAAGTAAAGGCTGGGGCCAACGTCCTGACTTTC. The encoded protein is CASSWQGQVKAGANVLTF.

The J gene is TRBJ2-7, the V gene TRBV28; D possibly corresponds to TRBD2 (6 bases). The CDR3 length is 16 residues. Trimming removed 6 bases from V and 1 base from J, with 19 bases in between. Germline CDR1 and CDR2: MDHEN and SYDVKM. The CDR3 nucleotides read TGTGCCAGCAGCCTGGGGTGGGCCCGGGGGTCCTACGAGCAGTACTTC. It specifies CASSLGWARGSYEQYF.